The 10 T cell receptor beta chains presented below share a single source sample, sequenced in a study of metastatic and nonmetastatic thyroid tumors. Ahead of thyroid surgery, no patient had received treatment of any kind. With MiXCR, TCRdb reprocessed the PCR reads. Altogether roughly 23,000 clones are present, 14% to 15% being singletons, with the ten largest covering 13% to 15%. Source material: tumor tissue. The origin of the receptors is a female donor with papillary thyroid cancer or a benign thyroid nodule (not recorded which). Some clones in this sample may be carry-over from other donors' samples.

At least ten counts were recorded for this clone. This rearrangement joins TRBV9 to TRBJ2-1, with TRBD1 matching over 8 bases. The CDR3 sequence is 17 residues long. V shed 0 bases and J 6 bases; nucleotides not matched to a gene: 11. CDR1 and CDR2 from the germline V gene are SGDLS and YYNGEE. In DNA, the CDR3 is TGTGCCAGCAGCGTAGCCCCCGACAGGGGAGCAGGCAATGAGCAGTTCTTC. Encoded protein: CASSVAPDRGAGNEQFF.

This clone was seen ten or more times. The V call is TRBV2, the J call TRBJ1-1; 7 bases line up with TRBD1. V was clipped by 6 bases and J by 1 base; unmatched bases: 5. Germline lookup yields CDR1 SNHLY and CDR2 FYNNEI. This CDR3 has 14 residues. The CDR3 sequence: CASSPGQTNTEAFF. The CDR3 DNA follows: TGTGCCAGCAGCCCGGGACAGACGAACACTGAAGCTTTCTTT.

The chain combines TRBV12-3 or TRBV12-4 with TRBJ2-7, with D unclear. The CDR3 has 11 residues. The ends were cut back, 3 bases at V and 3 bases at J, with 3 bases in the middle. CDR3 region: CASSLHYEQYF. CDR3 DNA sequence: TGTGCCAGCAGTTTGCACTACGAGCAGTACTTC.

This chain uses TRBV5-1 with TRBJ1-2; D may be TRBD1 (5 bases). This CDR3 has 12 amino acids. Germline V gene sequence: CDR1 SGHRS, CDR2 YFSETQ. The V gene lost 7 bases and the J gene lost 4 bases, with 11 bases spanning the gap. Here the CDR3 reads CASGGVGYGYTF. The CDR3 bases are TGCGCCAGCGGGGGTGTGGGCTATGGCTACACCTTC.

This clone was counted ten times or more. The chain recombines TRBV4-1 with TRBJ2-7; D not resolved. Germline values: CDR1 MGHRA, CDR2 YSYEKL. This CDR3 is 13 amino acids long. Trimming pared 0 bases from V and 7 bases from J, leaving 10 bases between. The CDR3 reads CASSQEVVGEQYF. CDR3 sequence (DNA): TGCGCCAGCAGCCAAGAGGTGGTGGGGGAGCAGTACTTC.

This clone was counted a few times. This likely comes from a read error, as the CDR3 has no conserved phenylalanine or tryptophan at its end. V usage is TRBV6-1 and J usage is TRBJ2-3; TRBD1 might be the D (5 bases). V dropped 7 bases and J dropped 1 base, with 9 bases sitting between them. The germline gives CDR1 MNHNS, CDR2 SASEGT. The CDR3 is 13 amino acids. The CDR3 DNA follows: TGTGCCAGCATAGGACATGGCACAGATACGCAGTATCTT. Translated, it gives CASIGHGTDTQYL.

At least ten counts were recorded for this clone. The rearrangement links TRBV5-1 to TRBJ2-5; D perhaps matches TRBD1 (5 bases). CDR1 and CDR2 from the germline V gene are SGHRS and YFSETQ. Trimming cost V 0 bases and J 5 bases, with 14 bases left between them. This CDR3 has 15 residues. CDR3 loop: CASSLEVDKGETQYF. CDR3 DNA: TGCGCCAGCAGCTTGGAGGTCGATAAGGGGGAGACCCAGTACTTC.

This clone occurred many times. V and J are TRBV20-1 and TRBJ2-2; the D gene is possibly TRBD2 (5 bases). V was pared by 0 bases and J by 7 bases, with 9 bases between. The germline V gene encodes CDR1 DFQATT and CDR2 SNEGSKA (reference sequence). This CDR3 has 13 residues. The CDR3 nucleotides are TGCAGTGCTAGAGAGCGAGGGATCGGGGAGCTGTTTTTT. Translating it yields CSARERGIGELFF.

This clone was seen many times. The chain employs TRBV6-1 and TRBJ1-1, with D tentatively TRBD1 (6 bases). Trimming cost V 2 bases and J 3 bases, with 13 bases left between them. The germline CDR1 and CDR2 sequences are MNHNS and SASEGT. This CDR3 contains 15 residues. CDR3 coding DNA: TGTGCCAGCAGTGAAATGGGGGCGCAGGACACTGAAGCTTTCTTT. This codes for CASSEMGAQDTEAFF.

In this sample, this clone turned up many times. The rearrangement joins TRBV5-4 to TRBJ1-1; 8 bases map to TRBD1. Germline V gene lookup returns CDR1 SGHNT and CDR2 YYREEE (reference sequence). After removal of 5 bases from V and 5 bases from J, the junction contained 11 bases not matched to a gene. The CDR3 runs 15 residues. The CDR3 coding sequence is TGTGCCAGCAGTCGTTGGGACAGGCGGGAGACTGAAGCTTTCTTT. It specifies CASSRWDRRETEAFF.